Each of the 23 T cell receptor beta chains below was sequenced from the same sample in a study of cytomegalovirus exposure and HLA in healthy donors. The primer mix had 60 Vbeta and 13 Jbeta primers. This table comes from immunoSEQ multiplex PCR, and its TCRdb copy is limited to in-frame clones, with some not included. The sample includes around 150,000 clones, under 90% seen only once; the top ten take roughly 5%. Material for sequencing was PBMCs. These receptors were taken from a young man in good health and CMV-seronegative.

The chain recombines TRBV2 with TRBJ2-4; possible D gene TRBD1, 6 bases. The V gene's germline CDR1 is SNHLY and CDR2 FYNNEI. V was cut by 9 bases and J by 6 bases, with 15 bases left in between. The CDR3 loop spans 13 amino acids. The CDR3 spells CASSRGGGNIQYF. In nucleotides, the CDR3 is TGTGCCAGTAGCAGGGGTGGGGGAAACATTCAGTACTTC.

The chain joins TRBV11-2 to TRBJ2-1; 7 bases are a match to TRBD1. After removal of 0 bases from V and 2 bases from J, the junction contained 10 bases not matched to a gene. This CDR3 comprises 18 residues. CDR1 is SGHAT and CDR2 is FQNNGV in the germline V gene. The CDR3 nucleotides read TGTGCCAGCAGCTTAGAGGGTTTCTCCAGGGGGACCTACAATGAGCAGTTCTTC. The encoded protein is CASSLEGFSRGTYNEQFF.

Details on this clone: The junction shows a germline mismatch at one end, possibly a read error. V gene TRBV28 combines with J gene TRBJ1-3, with D uncertain. The CDR3 has 11 amino acids. Germline lookup yields CDR1 MDHEN and CDR2 SYDVKM. In DNA form, the CDR3 reads TGTGTCAGCCAGGAGGGTCACACCATATATTTT. This translates into CVSQEGHTIYF.

This clone has a handful of counts. J is TRBJ2-7 and V is TRBV25-1; D remains unclear. V was shortened by 5 bases and J by 5 bases, with 13 bases between the two germline ends. Germline V gene data show CDR1 as MGHDK and CDR2 as SYGVNS. The CDR3 covers 13 residues. The CDR3 region has the DNA TGTGCCAGCAGTTCCCTCGCTGACAACGAGCAGTACTTC. This translates into CASSSLADNEQYF.

The rearrangement joins TRBV14 to TRBJ2-1; TRBD2 agrees at 9 bases. J gave up 4 bases and V 1 base, and 5 bases lay outside the gene matches. The CDR3 consists of 16 residues. CDR1 SGHDN and CDR2 FVKESK come from the germline V gene. CDR3 coding DNA: TGTGCCAGCAGCCAAGTAGCGGGGGCCGATTACAATGAGCAGTTCTTC. Translating gives CASSQVAGADYNEQFF.

The rearrangement joins TRBV10-3 to TRBJ2-1, with TRBD2 identical over 7 bases. After removal of 8 bases from V and 0 bases from J, the junction contained 1 base not matched to a gene. Germline V gene sequence: CDR1 ENHRY, CDR2 SYGVKD. There are 13 residues in the CDR3. The CDR3: CAIGLDSYNEQFF. The CDR3 DNA sequence: TGTGCCATCGGACTAGACTCCTACAATGAGCAGTTCTTC.

As concerns this clone: An end of the junction does not agree with germline; a read error may underlie this. V and J are TRBV29-1 and TRBJ2-1; TRBD1 is a possible D gene (5 bases). The CDR3 is 13 amino acids. In germline, CDR1 is SQVTM, CDR2 ANQGSEA. CDR3 protein: CSVEVSQATSRIF. In nucleotides, the CDR3 is TGCAGCGTTGAAGTATCACAGGCAACATCTAGGATCTTC.

The V gene is TRBV30, the J gene TRBJ2-7; TRBD2 agrees at 7 bases. The J segment lost 0 bases and the V segment lost 6 bases, leaving 8 bases of the junction unmatched. This CDR3 is built from 14 residues. The germline gives CDR1 GTSNPN, CDR2 SVGIG (reference sequence). CDR3: CACGGGDFSYEQYF. CDR3 nucleotides: TGTGCCTGTGGGGGGGGTGATTTCTCCTACGAGCAGTACTTC.

This clone was found a few times. V usage is TRBV7-9 and J usage is TRBJ2-1; TRBD2 aligns across 14 bases. Looked up from germline, CDR1 is SEHNR and CDR2 is FQNEAQ (reference sequence). The CDR3 is 15 amino acids. After removal of 4 bases from V and 6 bases from J, the junction contained 2 bases not matched to a gene. CDR3 nucleotides: TGTGCCAGCAGCTACGGACTAGCGGGAGGCAATGAGCAGTTCTTC. Its protein is CASSYGLAGGNEQFF.

The V and J genes are TRBV30 and TRBJ2-2, with D maybe TRBD1 (6 bases). V lost 3 bases to trimming and J lost 9 bases, with 26 bases between them. In germline, CDR1 is GTSNPN, CDR2 SVGIG (reference sequence). This CDR3 region has 17 residues. The CDR3 bases are TGTGCCTGGAGCCGTGTAGGCAGGGGAGTCCTAGAAAGGGAGCTGTTTTTT. Translating it yields CAWSRVGRGVLERELFF.

The chain has TRBV7-2 and TRBJ2-2, with 7 bases lining up with TRBD1. The CDR3 has 14 residues. V trimming: 4 bases; J trimming: 1 base; junction bases outside the gene matches: 0. Per the germline V gene, CDR1 is SGHTA and CDR2 is FQGNSA. CDR3 sequence: CASSWTGNTGELFF. CDR3 nucleotides: TGTGCCAGCAGCTGGACAGGGAACACCGGGGAGCTGTTTTTT. The full variable domain, with the rest looked up from reference TRBV7-2 and TRBJ2-2, is GAGVSQSPSNKVTEKGKDVELRCDPISGHTALYWYRQSLGQGLEFLIYFQGNSAPDKSGLPSDRFSAERTGGSVSTLTIQRTQQEDSAVYLCASSWTGNTGELFFGEGSRLTVL.

This chain uses TRBV28 with TRBJ1-4, with D unclear. Germline loops: CDR1 MDHEN, CDR2 SYDVKM. This CDR3 comprises 14 residues. CDR3 sequence reads: CGSGLLATNEKLFF. Here the CDR3 DNA reads TGTGGTTCAGGTCTCCTTGCAACTAATGAAAAACTGTTTTTT.

The chain carries TRBV29-1 and TRBJ1-1; D is uncertain. Trimming pared 3 bases from V and 9 bases from J, leaving 17 bases between. In germline, CDR1 is SQVTM, CDR2 ANQGSEA. The CDR3 loop spans 13 amino acids. This CDR3 reads CSVDGQVLSKAFF. The CDR3 coding sequence is TGCAGCGTTGATGGGCAGGTACTCTCCAAAGCTTTCTTT. The full variable domain, with the rest looked up from reference TRBV29-1 and TRBJ1-1, is SAVISQKPSRDICQRGTSLTIQCQVDSQVTMMFWYRQQPGQSLTLIATANQGSEATYESGFVIDKFPISRPNLTFSTLTVSNMSPEDSSIYLCSVDGQVLSKAFFGQGTRLTVV.

V gene TRBV27 combines with J gene TRBJ2-1, with TRBD2 matching 9 bases. V was clipped by 6 bases and J by 0 bases; unmatched bases: 3. CDR1 MNHEY and CDR2 SMNVEV come from the germline V gene (reference sequence). This CDR3 is 15 amino acids long. The CDR3 sequence is CASRRGGLSYNEQFF. The CDR3 DNA reads TGTGCCAGCAGGCGGGGGGGCCTCTCCTACAATGAGCAGTTCTTC.

J is TRBJ2-7 and V is TRBV27; 8 positions match TRBD2. J was trimmed by 5 bases and V by 7 bases; bases with no gene match: 19. The CDR3 consists of 17 residues. Germline assignment: CDR1 MNHEY and CDR2 SMNVEV (reference sequence). For the CDR3, the DNA is TGTGCCAGCACCCCGGGACCAGCGGGAGCTGCCCGGGACGAGCAGTACTTC. Its protein is CASTPGPAGAARDEQYF.

The chain combines TRBV6-5 with TRBJ2-7; no clear D gene. Germline CDR1 reads MNHEY; CDR2 reads SVGAGI. The CDR3 contains 12 residues. V shed 7 bases and J shed 2 bases, with 9 bases lying between them. This chain's CDR3 is CASKLPTYEQYF. CDR3 nucleotides: TGTGCCAGCAAATTGCCTACCTACGAGCAGTACTTC.

The CDR3 nucleotides are TGTGCCAGCACTGGTGAGACGGGATTCGAAGGGCGGAAGATAAACTATGGCTACACCTTC. It yields the protein CASTGETGFEGRKINYGYTF. The chain employs TRBV28 and TRBJ1-2; D call uncertain. From germline, CDR1 is MDHEN and CDR2 SYDVKM. Deletions cut 7 bases from V and 2 bases from J, with 32 bases between. The CDR3 has 20 amino acids.

This clone was observed a few times. The rearrangement uses TRBV2 and TRBJ1-6, with D perhaps matching TRBD1 (6 bases). Germline V lookup: CDR1 SNHLY, CDR2 FYNNEI. Trimming removed 3 bases from V and 6 bases from J, with 15 bases in between. The CDR3 extends over 16 amino acids. The CDR3 DNA reads as TGTGCCAGCAGTGACACGGGGGGCGCGATTAATTCACCCCTCCACTTT. This codes for CASSDTGGAINSPLHF.

The J gene is TRBJ1-3, the V gene TRBV28, with D possibly TRBD1 on 5 matching bases. Germline V gene sequence: CDR1 MDHEN, CDR2 SYDVKM. Trimming took 6 bases from V and 3 from J, leaving 15 bases between them. CDR3 length: 15 amino acids. Written as DNA, the CDR3 is TGTGCCAGCAGCCTCGGGAGGGGCGGTGGAAACACCATATATTTT. This codes for CASSLGRGGGNTIYF. Full variable domain (rest looked up from reference TRBV28 and TRBJ1-3): DVKVTQSSRYLVKRTGEKVFLECVQDMDHENMFWYRQDPGLGLRLIYFSYDVKMKEKGDIPEGYSVSREKKERFSLILESASTNQTSMYLCASSLGRGGGNTIYFGEGSWLTVV.

V and J are TRBV7-3 and TRBJ2-5; 7 bases agree with TRBD1. This CDR3 comprises 18 residues. V lost 5 bases, J lost 4 bases, and 19 bases stayed unmatched. From germline, CDR1 is SGHTA and CDR2 FQGTGA. CDR3 nucleotide sequence: TGTGCCAGCAGCACTCACAGGGGATTGTTCCCTGGAGGAGAGACCCAGTACTTC. It translates to CASSTHRGLFPGGETQYF.

This chain joins TRBV21-1 and TRBJ1-1. TRBV21-1 counts as a pseudogene. CDR3 length: 17 residues. Written as DNA, the CDR3 is TGTGCCAGCAGCCCAGGAGAGACAGCCTTTGGGGGGACTGAAGCTTTCTTT. This gives the protein CASSPGETAFGGTEAFF.

The rearrangement links TRBV11-2 to TRBJ1-1; D ambiguous. Germline V gene lookup returns CDR1 SGHAT and CDR2 FQNNGV. This CDR3 region has 14 residues. The V gene lost 3 bases and the J gene lost 1 base, with 9 bases spanning the gap. CDR3 region: CASSLFGGNTEAFF. In nucleotides, the CDR3 is TGTGCCAGCAGCTTGTTCGGTGGGAACACTGAAGCTTTCTTT.

J is TRBJ2-1 and V is TRBV29-1, with 11 bases fitting TRBD1. This CDR3 contains 16 residues. Germline V lookup: CDR1 SQVTM, CDR2 ANQGSEA. V was pared by 1 base and J by 6 bases, with 8 bases of the junction left unmatched. The CDR3 reads CSVEVRDRGILNEQFF. Here the CDR3 DNA reads TGCAGCGTTGAAGTCCGGGACAGGGGGATCCTCAATGAGCAGTTCTTC.